This T cell receptor (beta chain) emerged from a study of blood T cells in healthy people across ages. The second PCR ran 7 to 11 cycles with a sample-barcoded 5' primer and J-beta primers. Each CDR3 protein gets one entry after TCRdb re-called the 5' RACE reads with MiXCR. The table has roughly 550,000 distinct CDR3 sequences, approximately 25% seen once. Notes on this clonotype: The antigen is not known.

Study-level points and caveats: PBMC samples, being unsorted, prevented any conclusive comparison of naive and antigen-experienced cells.

Germline CDR1 and CDR2: SEHNR and FQNEAQ (reference sequence). CDR3 length equals 14 residues. Separately, the same data were catalogued under a study of T cells of mothers and their children. That source notes: Donors were a few healthy Caucasian mothers and their six children. Reads recorded for TCR beta CDR3 numbered over 8.5 million per mother and about 3 million per child. Detection of persistent microchimeric T cell clones did not occur.

The TCR comes from a boy aged 5-17 years in good health. Sequencing used blood. V usage is TRBV7-9 and J usage is TRBJ2-5, with 9 bases matching TRBD1. The J call could be wrong; TRBJ2-7 is a better fit for the DNA end. The CDR3 coding sequence is TGTGCCAGCAGCCGAGGGACAGGGCCCAACGAGCAGTACTTC. It is translated as CASSRGTGPNEQYF.